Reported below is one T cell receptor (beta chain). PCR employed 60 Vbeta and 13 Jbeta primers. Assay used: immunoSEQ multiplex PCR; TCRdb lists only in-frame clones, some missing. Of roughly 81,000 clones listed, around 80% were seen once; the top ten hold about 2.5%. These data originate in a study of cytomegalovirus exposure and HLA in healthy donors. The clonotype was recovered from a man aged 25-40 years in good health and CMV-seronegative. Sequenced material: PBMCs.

The CDR3 coding sequence is TGCGCCAGCAGCTTTGGCTCTTACAATGAGCAGTTCTTC. This sequence encodes CASSFGSYNEQFF. The genes are TRBV5-1 and TRBJ2-1; D gene uncertain. Germline values: CDR1 SGHRS, CDR2 YFSETQ. V lost 2 bases, J lost 4 bases, and 7 bases lay in between. The CDR3 consists of 13 residues.